These 8 T cell receptor beta chains share one sample of origin, sequenced in a study of T-cell reconstitution after alpha-beta-depleted transplantation in children. Unique molecular identifiers were used to barcode this TCRbeta library. MiXCR was run by TCRdb on the PCR reads, yielding one entry per CDR3 protein. The sample lists 600,000 to 700,000 distinct CDR3 sequences, around 14% occurring once. Specimen: PBMCs, collected before TCRalphabeta/CD19-depleted stem cell transplant. The receptors here all came from a girl aged 2 to 9 with congenital amegakaryocytic thrombocytopenia, due to receive a stem cell transplant.

This clonotype was found many times. V is TRBV5-1 and J is TRBJ2-1, with TRBD1 as a possible D gene (6 bases). The CDR3 loop spans 15 amino acids. In germline, CDR1 is SGHRS, CDR2 YFSETQ. The ends were cut back, 0 bases at V and 5 bases at J, with 12 bases in the middle. This CDR3 is CASSLERGINNEQFF. The CDR3 bases are TGCGCCAGCAGCTTGGAAAGGGGGATTAACAATGAGCAGTTCTTC.

There are a few counts of this clonotype. The chain is built from TRBV7-2 and TRBJ2-7, with no clear D. Per the germline V gene, CDR1 is SGHTA and CDR2 is FQGNSA. The CDR3 spans 13 residues. The V and J ends lost 3 bases and 2 bases respectively, with 8 bases between them. In nucleotides, the CDR3 is TGTGCCAGCAGCTTGCAGATGGCCTACGAGCAGTACTTC. Its translation: CASSLQMAYEQYF.

This clonotype was seen many times. V gene TRBV6-6 combines with J gene TRBJ2-7; no clear D gene. This CDR3 has 12 amino acids. In germline, CDR1 is MNHNY, CDR2 SVGAGI (reference sequence). V lost 2 bases to trimming and J lost 4 bases, with 6 bases between them. CDR3 protein: CASSYPGYEQYF. The CDR3, as DNA: TGTGCCAGCAGTTACCCGGGTTACGAGCAGTACTTC.

This clonotype showed up many times. The gene calls are TRBV10-3 and TRBJ2-1; 9 bases agree with TRBD2. Losses at the gene ends were 0 bases for V and 8 bases for J; bases not matched to a gene: 14. The germline V gene has CDR1 ENHRY and CDR2 SYGVKD. The CDR3 loop spans 18 amino acids. In nucleotides, the CDR3 is TGTGCCATCAGTGAGTCGAGCTCGGGGGTAGCGGGAGTCCATGAGCAGTTCTTC. Protein sequence: CAISESSSGVAGVHEQFF.

The chain has TRBV18 and TRBJ2-2; D is perhaps TRBD2 (5 bases). The CDR3 is made up of 14 amino acids. Germline lookup yields CDR1 KGHSH and CDR2 LQKENI. V was clipped by 1 base and J by 6 bases, with 9 bases between them. The CDR3 coding sequence is TGTGCCAGCTCACCACAGAGGGCGGCCGGGGAGCTGTTTTTT. This codes for CASSPQRAAGELFF.

The chain is built from TRBV7-3 and TRBJ2-1; D is unresolved. Germline CDR1 and CDR2: SGHTA and FQGTGA. V was shortened by 5 bases and J by 2 bases, with 16 bases between the two germline ends. The CDR3 has 16 residues. The CDR3 DNA is TGTGCCAGCAGCCCCGATGGATGGTCCACCTACAATGAGCAGTTCTTC. Its protein product is CASSPDGWSTYNEQFF.

Many counts were recorded for this clonotype. The V and J genes are TRBV20-1 and TRBJ1-1; the D is unclear. CDR1 and CDR2 (germline): DFQATT, SNEGSKA (reference sequence). V lost 3 bases, J lost 5 bases, and 7 bases lay in between. There are 11 residues in the CDR3. The CDR3 is CSASAVTEAFF. The CDR3 DNA follows: TGCAGTGCTAGTGCGGTGACTGAAGCTTTCTTT.

This clonotype was observed a handful of times. V is TRBV5-1 and J is TRBJ2-5; D uncertain. Germline CDR1 SGHRS, CDR2 YFSETQ. V shed 9 bases and J shed 0 bases, with 9 bases lying between them. CDR3 length: 12 amino acids. The CDR3 DNA follows: TGCGCCACCCGGACGAACCAAGAGACCCAGTACTTC. Translating gives CATRTNQETQYF.